These T cell receptor beta chains were read from a single sample in a study of beta chain features in type 1 diabetes. The repertoire was sequenced with immunoSEQ multiplex PCR; TCRdb's copy has only in-frame clones and lacks some. Of some 270,000 clones in the sample, about a tenth were seen once. The sequenced sample consisted of naive CD4+ T cells from blood. All receptors derive from a man between 25 and 39 years old with type 1 diabetes. Both conserved end residues are part of each CDR3. A D gene is named only where the DNA matches it firmly. The size entry is marked missing in some rows and otherwise reads once, few, many or a size class.

abundance	d_gene	v_gene	j_gene	CDR3aa	CDR3nt
few	NA	TRBV19	TRBJ1-6	CASSTTRQVDSPLHF	TGTGCCAGTAGTACGACCCGGCAGGTGGATTCACCCCTCCACTTT
few	TRBD1	TRBV6-5	TRBJ1-2	CASSTRDRLYGYTF	TGTGCCAGCAGTACCCGGGACAGACTCTATGGCTACACCTTC
few	TRBD2	TRBV2	TRBJ2-3	CASTGGPTDTQYF	TGTGCCAGCACGGGGGGGCCGACAGATACGCAGTATTTT
NA	TRBD2	TRBV9	TRBJ2-3	CASSVAERGEDTQYF	TGTGCCAGCAGCGTAGCTGAACGGGGGGAAGATACGCAGTATTTT
few	NA	TRBV4-1	TRBJ1-6	CASSQGRGGNSPLHF	TGCGCCAGCAGCCAAGGCCGGGGAGGTAATTCACCCCTCCACTTT
NA	TRBD1	TRBV4-3	TRBJ2-5	CASSHFVGGEGETQYF	TGCGCCAGCAGCCACTTCGTAGGGGGCGAGGGGGAGACCCAGTACTTC
NA	NA	TRBV2	TRBJ1-1	CASSESRYTEAFF	TGTGCCAGCAGTGAATCTCGTTACACTGAAGCTTTCTTT
NA	NA	TRBV7-9	TRBJ1-2	CASSLDTAYGYTF	TGTGCCAGCAGCTTAGACACAGCCTATGGCTACACCTTC
few	TRBD1	TRBV19	TRBJ1-5	CASAGTGGLVPQHF	TGTGCCAGCGCCGGGACAGGGGGTTTAGTGCCCCAGCATTTT
few	NA	TRBV5-1	TRBJ2-1	CASSVLRANEQFF	TGCGCCAGCAGCGTCTTGAGGGCCAATGAGCAGTTCTTC
few	NA	TRBV12-5	TRBJ1-5	CASVYSGGHVNQPQHF	TGTGCTAGTGTCTATAGCGGGGGTCATGTCAATCAGCCCCAGCATTTT
NA	NA	TRBV4-2	TRBJ1-2	CASSQLSGVNYGYTF	TGTGCCAGCAGCCAACTAAGCGGGGTTAACTATGGCTACACCTTC
NA	NA	TRBV29-1	TRBJ1-4	CSVPGANEKLFF	TGCAGCGTTCCAGGGGCTAATGAAAAACTGTTTTTT
NA	TRBD2	TRBV6-1	TRBJ2-7	CASSEARFSGVSNEQYF	TGTGCCAGCAGTGAAGCGCGTTTCAGCGGGGTTTCCAACGAGCAGTACTTC
few	NA	TRBV5-5	TRBJ2-5	CASSAVGTGLGETQYF	TGTGCCAGCAGCGCGGTTGGGACAGGACTAGGAGAGACCCAGTACTTC
few	NA	TRBV30	TRBJ1-1	CAWTSQGGYTEAFF	TGTGCCTGGACCTCACAGGGCGGATACACTGAAGCTTTCTTT
NA	NA	TRBV19	TRBJ2-7	CASSAQGGSYEQYF	TGTGCCAGTAGTGCGCAGGGGGGATCCTACGAGCAGTACTTC
NA	TRBD2	TRBV13	TRBJ2-2	CASSPLAGNTGELFF	TGTGCCAGCAGCCCCCTAGCGGGGAACACCGGGGAGCTGTTTTTT
few	NA	TRBV15	TRBJ1-4	CATSRDSIEKLFF	TGTGCCACCAGCAGAGATAGCATCGAAAAACTGTTTTTT
NA	TRBD2	TRBV9	TRBJ2-5	CASSPRWASGAQETQYF	TGTGCCAGCAGCCCCCGATGGGCTAGCGGGGCCCAAGAGACCCAGTACTTC
few	TRBD1	TRBV7-9	TRBJ2-1	CASSGRGQGANEQFF	TGTGCCAGCAGTGGACGGGGACAGGGGGCGAATGAGCAGTTCTTC
NA	NA	TRBV30	TRBJ2-1	CAWSQGGSYNEQFF	TGTGCCTGGAGTCAGGGGGGCTCCTACAATGAGCAGTTCTTC
few	NA	TRBV30	TRBJ2-1	CAWSLLRAPYNEQFF	TGTGCCTGGAGTCTGCTGAGGGCCCCCTACAATGAGCAGTTCTTC
NA	NA	TRBV6-5	TRBJ1-3	CASSPSSGNTIYF	TGTGCCAGCAGTCCGAGCTCTGGAAACACCATATATTTT
few	NA	TRBV23-1	TRBJ1-5	CASRPLSQDWDQPQHF	TGCGCCAGCAGACCACTCTCCCAGGACTGGGATCAGCCCCAGCATTTT
few	TRBD1	TRBV2	TRBJ1-2	CASSPGGGYTF	TGTGCCAGCAGCCCAGGGGGTGGCTACACCTTC
few	TRBD1	TRBV5-4	TRBJ2-7	CASSLEGAGWSYEQYF	TGTGCCAGCAGCTTAGAGGGGGCGGGTTGGTCCTACGAGCAGTACTTC
NA	NA	TRBV23-1	TRBJ2-1	CASSQRKPGTFTYNEQFF	TGCGCCAGCAGTCAAAGAAAGCCCGGGACATTCACCTACAATGAGCAGTTCTTC
few	TRBD2	TRBV5-1	TRBJ2-5	CASSSAGADQETQYF	TGCGCCAGCAGCTCAGCGGGGGCCGACCAAGAGACCCAGTACTTC
few	NA	TRBV5-1	TRBJ2-3	CASSLEGRVADTQYF	TGCGCCAGCAGCTTGGAGGGCAGGGTCGCAGATACGCAGTATTTT
few	TRBD1	TRBV9	TRBJ2-7	CASSPEGQSYEQYF	TGTGCCAGCAGCCCTGAGGGACAGTCCTACGAGCAGTACTTC
few	TRBD1	TRBV27	TRBJ2-5	CASSQGVPYQETQYF	TGTGCCAGCTCTCAGGGGGTACCGTACCAAGAGACCCAGTACTTC
NA	TRBD2	TRBV6-1	TRBJ2-5	CASRRGSETQYF	TGTGCCTCCCGGCGGGGGTCAGAGACCCAGTACTTC
NA	NA	TRBV7-2	TRBJ2-3	CASSSIRGADTQYF	TGTGCCAGCAGCTCAATACGCGGCGCAGATACGCAGTATTTT
NA	NA	TRBV19	TRBJ2-5	CASRAGNRGRTQYF	TGTGCCAGTAGGGCCGGAAACCGAGGGAGGACCCAGTACTTC
few	NA	TRBV2	TRBJ1-6	CASSDGAAKLHF	TGTGCCAGCAGTGATGGGGCGGCCAAGCTCCACTTT
NA	NA	TRBV5-1	TRBJ2-1	CASSGTWAGNEQFF	TGCGCCAGCAGCGGGACTTGGGCGGGCAATGAGCAGTTCTTC
NA	NA	TRBV6-6	TRBJ1-1	CASPDRLNTEAFF	TGTGCCAGCCCCGACAGGCTGAACACTGAAGCTTTCTTT
NA	NA	TRBV29-1	TRBJ1-5	CSVRLNSNQPQHF	TGCAGCGTGAGACTGAATAGCAATCAGCCCCAGCATTTT
few	NA	TRBV10-3	TRBJ2-1	CAISESITRKPYNEQFF	TGTGCCATCAGTGAGTCGATTACCAGGAAGCCTTACAATGAGCAGTTCTTC